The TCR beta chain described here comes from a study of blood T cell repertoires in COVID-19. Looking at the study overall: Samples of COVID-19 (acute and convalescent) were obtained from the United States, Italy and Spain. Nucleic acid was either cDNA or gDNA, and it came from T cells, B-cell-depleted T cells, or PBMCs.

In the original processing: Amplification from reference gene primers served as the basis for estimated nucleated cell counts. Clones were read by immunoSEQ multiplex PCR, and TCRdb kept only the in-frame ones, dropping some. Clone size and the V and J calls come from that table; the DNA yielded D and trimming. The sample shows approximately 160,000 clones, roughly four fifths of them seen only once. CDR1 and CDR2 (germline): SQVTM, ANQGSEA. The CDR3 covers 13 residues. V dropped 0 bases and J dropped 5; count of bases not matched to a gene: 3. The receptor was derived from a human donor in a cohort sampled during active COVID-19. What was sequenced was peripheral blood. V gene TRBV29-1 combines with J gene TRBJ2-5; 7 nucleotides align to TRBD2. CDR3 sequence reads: CSVEDTSEETQYF. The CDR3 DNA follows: TGCAGCGTTGAAGATACTAGCGAGGAGACCCAGTACTTC.